Shown below are 18 T cell receptor beta chains from a single sample sequenced in a study of read filtering for tumor transcriptome and immune sequencing. The library was built from roughly 400 ng RNA with molecular barcoded adaptors for alpha/delta and beta/gamma chains. TCRdb fed the reads into MiXCR, producing one record per CDR3 protein. The table records tens of thousands of distinct CDR3 sequences, about 19% of them present only once. The sequenced material came from a population of CD138-negative cells sorted from bone marrow. The source is a donor aged 40 or over with multiple myeloma.

A remark on this clonotype: A read error is possible here, since a much larger clone lies one base away. The rearrangement uses TRBV12-3 or TRBV12-4 and TRBJ1-5; weak D call: TRBD1 (5 bases). This CDR3 is 15 amino acids long. CDR3 nucleotides: TGTGCCAGCAGATACGGGCCCAACTCGGGGCAGCCCCGGCATTTT. Translating gives CASRYGPNSGQPRHF.

On this clonotype itself: The junction differs from germline at one of its ends, possibly a read error. CDR3 coding DNA: TGTGCCATCAGTGAGGAAGGGGCGAACATTGAAGCTTTCTTT. It encodes CAISEEGANIEAFF. The chain couples TRBV10-3 to TRBJ1-1, with D possibly being TRBD1 (5 bases). In germline, CDR1 is ENHRY, CDR2 SYGVKD. The CDR3 runs to 14 residues.

In the case of this clonotype: This may arise from a read error, as a much more abundant clone is one base away. The V gene is TRBV29-1, the J gene TRBJ1-1; 9 bases are shared with TRBD1. Losses at the gene ends were 6 bases for V and 4 bases for J; bases not matched to a gene: 3. Germline V CDR1 and CDR2: SQVTM, ANQGSEA. This CDR3 is 12 amino acids long. For the CDR3, the DNA is TGCAGCGTGGGACAGGGAATCACTGAAGCTTTCTTT. Translated, it gives CSVGQGITEAFF.

This clonotype was seen ten or more times. The chain couples TRBV20-1 to TRBJ2-5, with D perhaps matching TRBD1 (5 bases). V was shortened by 4 bases and J by 3 bases, with 6 bases between the two germline ends. CDR3 length: 11 amino acids. Germline V lookup: CDR1 DFQATT, CDR2 SNEGSKA (reference sequence). The CDR3 nucleotides are TGCAGTGCTATAGGGGAAGAGACCCAGTACTTC. Protein sequence: CSAIGEETQYF.

This sequence joins TRBV20-1 and TRBJ2-5, with a possible D match to TRBD2 (6 bases). This CDR3 is built from 14 residues. The germline gives CDR1 DFQATT, CDR2 SNEGSKA (reference sequence). V lost 0 bases and J 7 bases, leaving 15 bases between the germline ends. The CDR3 sequence: CSARDGGGEGTQYF. The CDR3 bases are TGCAGTGCTAGAGATGGCGGAGGGGAAGGGACCCAGTACTTC.

Many counts were recorded for this clonotype. The chain employs TRBV3-1 and TRBJ2-1, with D uncertain. CDR1 is LGHDT, CDR2 YNNKEL, per germline (reference sequence). V lost 2 bases to trimming and J lost 8 bases, with 4 bases between them. The CDR3 spans 11 residues. Here the CDR3 DNA reads TGTGCCAGCAGCCAAACCCATGAGCAGTTCTTC. It encodes CASSQTHEQFF.

Turning to this clonotype: This clone may be a read error of a much larger clone one base away. The chain couples TRBV4-1 to TRBJ2-3; D is unresolved. Germline V gene lookup returns CDR1 MGHRA and CDR2 YSYEKL. The CDR3 has 17 amino acids. The CDR3: CASSQDFPRSTTDRQYF. The DNA of the CDR3 is TGCGCCAGCAGCCAAGATTTTCCGCGGAGCACCACAGATAGGCAGTATTTT.

This clonotype was seen ten or more times. The V call is TRBV6-5, the J call TRBJ1-1; D unclear. Germline values: CDR1 MNHEY, CDR2 SVGAGI. V lost 2 bases to trimming and J lost 4 bases, with 8 bases between them. The CDR3 spans 13 residues. The CDR3 sequence: CASSYERGTEAFF. The CDR3 DNA reads TGTGCCAGCAGTTACGAACGGGGCACTGAAGCTTTCTTT.

Notes on this clonotype: Since a much larger clone is just one base distant, this may be a read error. V gene TRBV29-1 combines with J gene TRBJ1-5; 12 bases are shared with TRBD1. The germline CDR1 and CDR2 sequences are SQVTM and ANQGSEA. The CDR3 is 15 amino acids. The DNA for the CDR3 is TGCAGCGTTTTCTCCGGGACAGGGGGCAACCAGCCCCAGCATTTT. Translating it yields CSVFSGTGGNQPQHF.

In this sample, this clonotype turned up many times. This sequence joins TRBV6-5 and TRBJ2-2, with 13 bases aligning to TRBD2. The CDR3 has 15 residues. The junction had 3 bases not matched to a gene; V was cut back by 2 bases and J by 9 bases. Germline assignment: CDR1 MNHEY and CDR2 SVGAGI. The CDR3 DNA reads as TGTGCCAGCAGTTACGCGACTAGCGGGAGGCGGGAGCTGTTTTTT. It encodes CASSYATSGRRELFF.

A word on this clonotype: This may be a read error: a much more frequent sequence differs by one nucleotide. The chain has TRBV5-1 and TRBJ2-2; the D is unclear. V lost 0 bases to trimming and J lost 6 bases, with 15 bases between them. Germline values: CDR1 SGHRS, CDR2 YFSETQ. The CDR3 covers 16 residues. The DNA for the CDR3 is TGCGCCAGCAGCTTGGCTCCGGGCTTTAAGGCCGGGGAGCTGTTTTTT. Its translation is CASSLAPGFKAGELFF. The variable domain in full, with the rest retrieved from reference TRBV5-1 and TRBJ2-2, is KAGVTQTPRYLIKTRGQQVTLSCSPISGHRSVSWYQQTPGQGLQFLFEYFSETQRNKGNFPGRFSGRQFSNSRSEMNVSTLELGDSALYLCASSLAPGFKAGELFFGEGSRLTVL.

This clonotype came up many times. The chain uses TRBV6-2 or TRBV6-3 and TRBJ2-7, with TRBD2 matching over 9 bases. The CDR3 has 14 residues. Trimming took 2 bases from V and 4 from J; bases not matched to a gene: 3. Germline V gene lookup returns CDR1 MNHEY and CDR2 SVGEGT. The CDR3 DNA follows: TGTGCCAGCAGTTACGAGACTAGCGGATACGAGCAGTACTTC. Amino acid sequence: CASSYETSGYEQYF.

The chain employs TRBV9 and TRBJ1-1; tentative D call: TRBD1 (5 bases). V was cut by 4 bases and J by 10 bases, with 20 bases left in between. Germline V gene sequence: CDR1 SGDLS, CDR2 YYNGEE. This CDR3 contains 14 residues. The CDR3 here is CASSRGDPRDGAFF. DNA for the CDR3: TGTGCCAGCAGCAGGGGAGACCCTCGTGACGGAGCTTTCTTT.

The sample holds many counts of this clonotype. The chain is built from TRBV11-1 and TRBJ2-7, with 9 bases fitting TRBD1. The V and J ends lost 5 bases and 0 bases, in that order; junction bases with no gene match: 14. The CDR3 length is 18 residues. Looked up from germline, CDR1 is SGHAT and CDR2 is FQDESV (reference sequence). CDR3 coding DNA: TGTGCCAGCAGCCCGCGGACAGGGGATAGGCGGGACTCCTACGAGCAGTACTTC. The encoded protein is CASSPRTGDRRDSYEQYF.

This clonotype showed up many times. The V call is TRBV10-2, the J call TRBJ2-2; D unresolved. The CDR3 covers 11 residues. The germline V gene encodes CDR1 WSHSY and CDR2 SAAADI. V lost 6 bases and J 9 bases, leaving 8 bases between the germline ends. The chain's CDR3 is CASRSGRELFF. CDR3 coding DNA: TGCGCCAGCAGGTCCGGCCGGGAGCTGTTTTTT.

In this sample, this clonotype turned up many times. The chain has TRBV7-9 and TRBJ2-5, with a weak D call TRBD2 (7 bases). This CDR3 contains 14 residues. The V gene lost 2 bases and the J gene lost 5 bases, with 12 bases spanning the gap. Germline CDR1 reads SEHNR; CDR2 reads FQNEAQ (reference sequence). The CDR3 loop reads CASSLQQGGETQYF. The CDR3 DNA is TGTGCCAGCAGCTTACAACAGGGAGGGGAGACCCAGTACTTC.

The table lists this clonotype with a count of one. Germline is not matched at one junction end, which may reflect a read error. The genes are TRBV28 and TRBJ1-1; no definite D call. Germline V CDR1 and CDR2: MDHEN, SYDVKM. The CDR3 totals 15 residues. The CDR3 nucleotides read TGTACCAGCAGTTTAAGTTTAGGAAGGAACACCGAAGCTTTCTTT. This translates into CTSSLSLGRNTEAFF.

This clonotype showed up many times. The chain joins TRBV20-1 to TRBJ2-1; the D call may be TRBD1 or TRBD2 (5 bases each). The germline CDR1 and CDR2 sequences are DFQATT and SNEGSKA (reference sequence). Between the trimmed V and J ends, which lost 0 bases and 6 bases, there was a span of 18 bases. CDR3 length: 16 amino acids. As DNA, the CDR3 is TGCAGTGCTAGAGATTTTAACCGGGACGTCGGCAATGAGCAGTTCTTC. Its translation: CSARDFNRDVGNEQFF.